This TCR beta chain was recovered during a study of patients and donors after allogeneic stem cell transplantation. Germline CDR1 SGDLS, CDR2 YYNGEE. V trimming: 3 bases; J trimming: 7 bases; junction bases outside the gene matches: 5. This CDR3 spans 14 amino acids. MiXCR, applied by TCRdb to the RT-PCR reads, yields one record per CDR3 protein. The table shows about 88,000 distinct CDR3 sequences, with roughly 52% occurring only once. The V gene is TRBV9, the J gene TRBJ1-5; TRBD1 matches at 9 bases. The sequenced sample was blood, either unsorted or a sorted T cell fraction (not recorded which). This TCR was recovered from a human donor who was either an allogeneic HSCT recipient or a stem cell or donor lymphocyte infusion donor (not recorded which). It is not recorded whose cells these are; they may come from a transplant donor. CDR3 in DNA: TGTGCCAGCAGCGCCCGGGACAGGGAACAGCCCCAGCATTTT. Translating it yields CASSARDREQPQHF.